This T cell receptor (beta chain) is drawn from a study of a mutant IDH1 vaccine in newly diagnosed glioma. On the study more broadly: Treated patients, 62.5% male and 37.5% female, averaged roughly 40 years of age. Notes on the study in general: Whatever changes occurred in top peripheral T cell clonotypes seemed unrelated to pseudoprogression.

In the case of this clone: The antigen is not known.

Per germline, CDR1 SQVTM and CDR2 ANQGSEA. The length of the CDR3 is 12 residues. V lost 6 bases, J lost 7 bases, and 15 bases lay in between. Time point specified: baseline, week 1 (first vaccination visit). The treatment: pre-vaccination baseline after standard-of-care therapy. Clones were read by immunoSEQ multiplex PCR, and TCRdb kept only the in-frame ones, dropping some. This table holds some 70,000 clones, more than 65% found once. V and J are TRBV29-1 and TRBJ2-5, with D unresolved. Sequenced material: PBMCs, taken from a glioma patient treated with radiotherapy, temozolomide or both. The clonotype was recovered from a man aged 45-65 years with glioma. The CDR3 is CSVDPQVGTQYF. CDR3 DNA sequence: TGCAGCGTCGACCCCCAGGTCGGGACCCAGTACTTC.